The 8 T cell receptor beta chains below all came from one sample that was sequenced in a study of shared clonotypes between healthy human individuals. Sequencing was performed with immunoSEQ multiplex PCR; in TCRdb, only in-frame clones are kept and a portion is missing. The sample yields about 1.1 million clones, 78% seen once. The sequenced sample was memory CD4+ T cells from PBMCs. Subset denoted: CD45RA-negative fraction. All receptors come from a man aged 18 to 30 in good health. Some clones in this sample may be carry-over from other donors' samples.

This clone was seen just once. The V gene is TRBV5-1, the J gene TRBJ2-2; no firm D call. Between the trimmed V and J ends, which lost 4 bases and 4 bases, there was a span of 17 bases. The CDR3 consists of 16 residues. CDR1 is SGHRS, CDR2 YFSETQ, per germline. The DNA of the CDR3 is TGCGCCAGCAGCCTTAAACTAACAGCATTCACCGGGGAGCTGTTTTTT. Protein: CASSLKLTAFTGELFF.

In its sample, this clone was seen a few times. This chain links TRBV11-3 with TRBJ2-6; D possibly matches TRBD1 or TRBD2 (5 bases each). V lost 5 bases and J 0 bases, leaving 11 bases between the germline ends. This CDR3 has 16 amino acids. Germline assignment: CDR1 SGHNT and CDR2 YENEEA. The chain's CDR3 is CASSGSGTSGANVLTF. In nucleotides, the CDR3 is TGTGCCAGCAGCGGGTCCGGGACCTCTGGGGCCAACGTCCTGACTTTC.

Details on this clone: Additional DNA sequences in this sample encode the identical CDR3. V usage is TRBV30 and J usage is TRBJ1-2, with no clear D. CDR3 length: 12 amino acids. Germline V gives CDR1 GTSNPN, CDR2 SVGIG (reference sequence). Trimming cost V 0 bases and J 4 bases, with 6 bases left between them. The CDR3 bases are TGTGCCTGGAGTGTATCTGGCTATGGCTACACCTTC. Translation gives CAWSVSGYGYTF.

With regard to this clone: The sample carries other DNA sequences with the same CDR3. J is TRBJ1-1 and V is TRBV6-5, with D possibly matching TRBD1 (5 bases). V lost 6 bases and J 1 base, leaving 9 bases between the germline ends. CDR3 size: 13 residues. The germline gives CDR1 MNHEY, CDR2 SVGAGI. This CDR3 reads CASRRTGNTEAFF. The CDR3 DNA reads TGTGCCAGCAGGAGAACAGGGAACACTGAAGCTTTCTTT.

The chain joins TRBV7-9 to TRBJ2-1, with 7 nucleotides matching TRBD1. The CDR3 totals 17 residues. Germline CDR1 SEHNR, CDR2 FQNEAQ (reference sequence). Unmatched junction bases numbered 8, after V lost 2 bases and J lost 1 base. The CDR3 region is CASSLWGTALSYNEQFF. The DNA for the CDR3 is TGTGCCAGCAGCTTATGGGGGACAGCTCTTTCCTACAATGAGCAGTTCTTC.

This clone appeared a few times. The rearrangement joins TRBV28 to TRBJ2-1; possibly TRBD1 for D (7 bases). From germline, CDR1 is MDHEN and CDR2 SYDVKM. The V end lost 11 bases, the J end lost 5 bases, and 13 bases lay between the germline ends. The CDR3 contains 12 residues. DNA of the CDR3: TGTGCCGGCGGGACAGATCACAATGAGCAGTTCTTC. It encodes CAGGTDHNEQFF.

The chain uses TRBV5-4 and TRBJ2-1; 10 positions match TRBD2. Trimming at V came to 6 bases and at J to 1 base, leaving 7 bases not matched to a gene. The CDR3 has 16 amino acids. CDR1 and CDR2 from the germline V gene are SGHNT and YYREEE (reference sequence). The CDR3 region is CASTPSGRGSYNEQFF. CDR3 in DNA: TGTGCCAGCACCCCAAGCGGGAGGGGTTCCTACAATGAGCAGTTCTTC.

The chain uses TRBV18 and TRBJ1-5; D gene ambiguous. CDR1 is KGHSH and CDR2 is LQKENI in the germline V gene. The CDR3 runs to 13 residues. V shed 8 bases and J shed 3 bases, with 11 bases lying between them. The CDR3 region has the DNA TGTGCCAGCCCCAAAGGCTTCAATCAGCCCCAGCATTTT. This translates into CASPKGFNQPQHF.